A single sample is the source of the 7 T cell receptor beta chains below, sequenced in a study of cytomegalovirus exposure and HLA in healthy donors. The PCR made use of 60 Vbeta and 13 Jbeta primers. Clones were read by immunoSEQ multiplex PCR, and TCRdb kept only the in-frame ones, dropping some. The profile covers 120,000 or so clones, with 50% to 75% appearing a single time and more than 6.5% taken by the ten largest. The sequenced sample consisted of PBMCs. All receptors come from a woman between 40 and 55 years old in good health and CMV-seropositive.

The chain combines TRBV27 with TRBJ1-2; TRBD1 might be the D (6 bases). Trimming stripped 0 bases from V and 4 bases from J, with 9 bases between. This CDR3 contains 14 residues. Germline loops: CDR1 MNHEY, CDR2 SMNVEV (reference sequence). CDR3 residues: CASSLSTGSYGYTF. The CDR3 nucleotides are TGTGCCAGCAGTTTATCGACAGGCTCCTATGGCTACACCTTC.

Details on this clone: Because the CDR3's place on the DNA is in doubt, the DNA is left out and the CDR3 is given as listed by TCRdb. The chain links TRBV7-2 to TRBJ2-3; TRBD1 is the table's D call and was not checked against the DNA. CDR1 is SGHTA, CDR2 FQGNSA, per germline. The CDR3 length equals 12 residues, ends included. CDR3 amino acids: CASSLGWAQGNF.

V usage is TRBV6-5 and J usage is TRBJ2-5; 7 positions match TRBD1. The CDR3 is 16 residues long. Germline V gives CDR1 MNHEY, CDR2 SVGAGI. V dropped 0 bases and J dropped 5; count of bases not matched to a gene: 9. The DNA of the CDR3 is TGTGCCAGCAGTTACTCGACTTCGACAGGGCACGAGACCCAGTACTTC. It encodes CASSYSTSTGHETQYF.

This CDR3 reads CAISESGTGVTEKLFF. CDR3 bases: TGTGCCATCAGTGAGTCGGGGACAGGGGTCACCGAAAAACTGTTTTTT. The chain combines TRBV10-3 with TRBJ1-4; 10 nucleotides match TRBD1. From germline, CDR1 is ENHRY and CDR2 SYGVKD. V lost 0 bases, J lost 8 bases, and 6 bases stayed unmatched. The CDR3 totals 16 residues.

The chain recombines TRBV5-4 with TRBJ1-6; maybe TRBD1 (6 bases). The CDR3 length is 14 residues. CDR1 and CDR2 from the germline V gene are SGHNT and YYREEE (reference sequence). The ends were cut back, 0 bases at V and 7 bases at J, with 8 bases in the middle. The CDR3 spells CASSLDRENSPLHF. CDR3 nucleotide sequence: TGTGCCAGCAGCTTGGACAGGGAAAATTCACCCCTCCACTTT.

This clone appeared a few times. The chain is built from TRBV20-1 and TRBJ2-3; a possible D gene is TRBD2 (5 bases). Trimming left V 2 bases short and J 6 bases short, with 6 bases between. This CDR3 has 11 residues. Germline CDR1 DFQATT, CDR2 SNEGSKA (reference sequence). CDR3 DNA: TGCAGTGCTAGACCGGGGGATACGCAGTATTTT. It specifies CSARPGDTQYF.

CDR3 loop: CASRDIRAKKLFF. Here the CDR3 DNA reads TGTGCCAGCAGGGACATACGCGCCAAAAAACTGTTTTTT. The chain carries TRBV7-8 and TRBJ1-4; D perhaps matches TRBD1 (5 bases). CDR3 length: 13 residues. Looked up from germline, CDR1 is SGHVS and CDR2 is FQNEAQ. Trimming stripped 6 bases from V and 9 bases from J, with 14 bases between.